The T cell receptor (beta chain) under discussion was sequenced for a study of shared clonotypes between healthy human individuals. Nashville, Tennessee was home to all donors, each a Caucasian adult. Study observations and caveats: It was the non-shared clonotypes that had lower generation probabilities than clonotypes shared by all four donors.

The method was immunoSEQ multiplex PCR; TCRdb's version includes in-frame clones alone and lacks a portion of them. The table shows a few million clones, with approximately 96% occurring only once. In the case of this clone: Its target is unknown.

Per germline, CDR1 GTSNPN and CDR2 SVGIG (reference sequence). The CDR3 extends over 15 amino acids. Trimming cost V 2 bases and J 8 bases, with 18 bases left between them. The receptor's source is a man aged 18 to 30 in good health. The chain combines TRBV30 with TRBJ1-4, with D possibly TRBD1 on 6 matching bases. Specimen: naive CD4+ T cells sorted from blood. Subset in this sample: CD45RA+ positively selected. The CDR3 is CAWSFRGASDEKLFF. CDR3 nucleotide sequence: TGTGCCTGGAGTTTTAGGGGGGCGTCGGACGAAAAACTGTTTTTT.